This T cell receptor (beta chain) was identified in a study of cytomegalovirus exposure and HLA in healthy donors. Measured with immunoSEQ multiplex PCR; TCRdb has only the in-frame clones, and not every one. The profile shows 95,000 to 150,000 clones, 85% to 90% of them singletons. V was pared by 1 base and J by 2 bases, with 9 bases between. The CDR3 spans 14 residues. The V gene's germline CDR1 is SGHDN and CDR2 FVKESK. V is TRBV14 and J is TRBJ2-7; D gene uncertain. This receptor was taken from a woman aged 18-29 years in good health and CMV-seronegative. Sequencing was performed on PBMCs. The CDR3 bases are TGTGCCAGCAGCCAAGGAAGTTTAGCCTACGAGCAGTACTTC. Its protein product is CASSQGSLAYEQYF.